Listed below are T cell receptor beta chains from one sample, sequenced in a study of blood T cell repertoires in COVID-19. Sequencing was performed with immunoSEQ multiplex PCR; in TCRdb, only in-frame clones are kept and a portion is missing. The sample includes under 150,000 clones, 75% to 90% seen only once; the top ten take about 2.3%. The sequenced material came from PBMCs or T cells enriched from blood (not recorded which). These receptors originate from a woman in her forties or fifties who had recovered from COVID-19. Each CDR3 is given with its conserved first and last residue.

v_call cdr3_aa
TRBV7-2 CASSAFGASITGELFF
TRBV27 CASSPPSGGFYEQYF
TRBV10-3 CAITREGGGTDTQYF
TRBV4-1 CASSQAREDRGADTQYF
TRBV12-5 CASATGQSNGYTF
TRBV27 CASTFASGGNNEQFF
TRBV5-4 CASSPGQGKGNYGYTF
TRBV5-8 CASSLSLGGQINQPQHF
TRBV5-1 CASSFLGGAGVEAFF
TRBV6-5 CASIGGGLYNEQFF
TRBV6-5 CASTGTDSNQPQHF
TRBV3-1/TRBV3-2 CASSPTGAGGRNTGELFF
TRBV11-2 CASSRPRTTGELFF
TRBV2 CAVSLLESSYNEQFF
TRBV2 CASSLDSTNTGELFF
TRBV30 CAQRPGRIGAEAFF
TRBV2 CASSADRAQGQPQHF
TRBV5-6 CASSPPPARDRGFDYGYTF
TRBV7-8 CASRRGPGGSNQPQHF
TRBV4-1 CASSQDSLDNRGNWQPQHF
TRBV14 CASSQDLSQGTRTEKYF
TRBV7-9 CASSLSAVQPQHF
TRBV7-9 CASSAKGGRAQYF
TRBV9 CASRGTGLRRAFF
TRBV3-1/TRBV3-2 CASSQDPNRGSGNTIYF
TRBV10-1 CASSEPKSDYGYTF
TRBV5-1 CASRRTGVYEQYF
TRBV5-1 CASSPHVNEQYF
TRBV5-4 CASTPGGTDTQYF
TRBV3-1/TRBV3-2 CASTQTGTRAVNTQYF
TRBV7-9 CASSLRGRGADNEQFF
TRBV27 CASGTRGLGQPQHF
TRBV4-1 CASSQVGGTHNEQFF
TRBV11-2 CASSFRTSGEKLFF
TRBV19 CASSFRGYNSPLHF
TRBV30 CAWSGSGYEQYF
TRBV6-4 CASSYTSGGASEQFF
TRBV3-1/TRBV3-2 CASSQPTGGSGGPADTQYF
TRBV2 CARPRSSRGLAKNIQYF
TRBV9 CASSAGLAGGDSEQFF
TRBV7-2 CASRGTSGGYEQFF
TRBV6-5 CASTKTGGNQPQHF
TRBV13 CASSSGQGPSEAFF
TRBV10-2 CASSESGPETNSPLHF
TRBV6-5 CASSYSPGVETQYF
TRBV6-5 CASSYREKLFF
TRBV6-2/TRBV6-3 CASSATANYGYTF
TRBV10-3 CATARGGQGGYEQYF
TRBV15 CATSTRGWDIQYF